These 12 T cell receptor beta chains originate from one sample sequenced in a study of blood T cells in healthy people across ages. Using a J-beta primer mix together with a sample-barcoded 5' primer, a second PCR was run for about 6 to 11 cycles. TCRdb processed the 5' RACE reads anew with MiXCR; each CDR3 protein has one entry. The table records about 730,000 distinct CDR3 sequences, roughly 47% of them present only once. Sequencing was performed on blood. The receptors originated from a woman aged 60-75 years in good health.

This chain connects TRBV20-1 to TRBJ1-1; D is uncertain. From germline, CDR1 is DFQATT and CDR2 SNEGSKA (reference sequence). This CDR3 comprises 12 residues. Trimming shortened V by 6 bases and J by 1 base, and 9 bases separated the two germline ends. The chain's CDR3 is CSARQSNTEAFF. CDR3 nucleotides: TGCAGTGCCCGGCAGTCGAACACTGAAGCTTTCTTT.

This clonotype was detected a few times. This chain joins TRBV20-1 and TRBJ1-4, with 7 bases matching TRBD1. CDR1 and CDR2 from the germline V gene are DFQATT and SNEGSKA (reference sequence). The CDR3 is 14 residues long. The V and J ends lost 5 bases and 4 bases, in that order; junction bases with no gene match: 7. CDR3 nucleotide sequence: TGCAGTGCTGTATCGGGGACAGTTAATGAAAAACTGTTTTTT. Translating it yields CSAVSGTVNEKLFF.

This chain uses TRBV5-1 with TRBJ2-5; no clear D. V lost 0 bases and J 5 bases, leaving 5 bases between the germline ends. Germline values: CDR1 SGHRS, CDR2 YFSETQ. This CDR3 is built from 12 residues. CDR3 nucleotide sequence: TGCGCCAGCAGCTTGGATTGGGAGACCCAGTACTTC. Its translation: CASSLDWETQYF.

This sequence joins TRBV6-2 or TRBV6-3 and TRBJ2-7, with TRBD2 identical over 10 bases. The CDR3 length is 13 residues. J gave up 4 bases and V 7 bases, and 4 bases lay outside the gene matches. Germline CDR1 and CDR2: MNHEY and SVGEGT. The CDR3 loop reads CASILAGGYEQYF. In DNA form, the CDR3 reads TGTGCCAGCATCTTAGCGGGAGGTTACGAGCAGTACTTC.

V and J are TRBV20-1 and TRBJ1-6, with D uncertain. CDR3 length: 17 amino acids. Germline CDR1 is DFQATT and CDR2 is SNEGSKA (reference sequence). The V and J ends lost 5 bases and 10 bases respectively, with 27 bases between them. The CDR3 nucleotides read TGCAGTGCTCCGATCCCCCCTGGTCTGGGAATAGGGTCACCCCTCCACTTT. Its translation is CSAPIPPGLGIGSPLHF.

The chain couples TRBV28 to TRBJ1-1, with a tentative D call TRBD1 (5 bases). Germline CDR1 is MDHEN and CDR2 is SYDVKM. Trimming cost V 7 bases and J 0 bases, with 9 bases left between them. There are 13 residues in the CDR3. CDR3 protein: CASKLTVNTEAFF. CDR3 nucleotides: TGTGCCAGCAAGTTGACAGTGAACACTGAAGCTTTCTTT.

In regard to this clonotype: One end of the junction varies from germline; a read error may be responsible. This chain joins TRBV24-1 and TRBJ2-3; D is uncertain. CDR3 length: 12 residues. Germline V CDR1 and CDR2: KGHDR, SFDVKD. CDR3: CATSNQQNTQYF. In DNA, the CDR3 is TGTGCCACCAGTAATCAACAAAATACACAGTATTTT.

This clonotype has a handful of counts. The chain carries TRBV6-5 and TRBJ2-1; D uncertain. With 11 bases removed from V and 9 bases from J, the gap between germline ends came to 11 bases. Germline values: CDR1 MNHEY, CDR2 SVGAGI. The CDR3 spans 10 residues. CDR3 region: CAAGPVEQFF. For the CDR3, the DNA is TGTGCCGCCGGGCCTGTTGAGCAGTTCTTC.

The rearrangement links TRBV20-1 to TRBJ2-7, with 11 bases lining up with TRBD2. The V gene's germline CDR1 is DFQATT and CDR2 SNEGSKA (reference sequence). There are 15 residues in the CDR3. The J segment lost 7 bases and the V segment lost 5 bases, leaving 13 bases of the junction unmatched. CDR3 region: CSAPIAGGSYNEQYF. The CDR3 DNA follows: TGCAGTGCTCCTATAGCGGGGGGGAGCTACAATGAGCAGTACTTC.

In this sample, this clonotype turned up many times. The genes are TRBV29-1 and TRBJ1-2; D may be TRBD1 (6 bases). The ends were cut back, 7 bases at V and 6 bases at J, with 21 bases in the middle. This CDR3 comprises 14 residues. Germline V gene sequence: CDR1 SQVTM, CDR2 ANQGSEA. CDR3: CSATSGAQPHGYTF. The CDR3 bases are TGCAGCGCTACCTCAGGGGCCCAACCACATGGCTACACCTTC.

J is TRBJ2-2 and V is TRBV15, with D tentatively TRBD2 (7 bases). Trimming stripped 0 bases from V and 9 bases from J, with 23 bases between. Per germline, CDR1 LNHNV and CDR2 YYDKDF (reference sequence). CDR3 size: 18 residues. CDR3 region: CATSRDGRGGGVFRELFF. CDR3 bases: TGTGCCACCAGCAGAGATGGTCGGGGAGGGGGAGTTTTCCGGGAGCTGTTTTTT.

The CDR3, as DNA: TGTGCCAGCAGTCGGACAGGGGGCGCTGGTCTCTACGAGCAGTACTTC. It translates to CASSRTGGAGLYEQYF. This chain uses TRBV6-5 with TRBJ2-5; 11 nucleotides align to TRBD1. TRBJ2-7 matches the DNA end more closely, so the J call is doubtful. Germline V gene data show CDR1 as MNHEY and CDR2 as SVGAGI. The CDR3 is 16 residues long.